Below, one T cell receptor beta chain is given with its context. Its antigen is currently unknown. The authors ran the immunoSEQ assay, v3.0, at survey level. The assay was immunoSEQ multiplex PCR, and TCRdb's table has in-frame clones only and misses some. The top ten hold more than 9% of the sample, which has over 25,000 clones, approximately 80% seen once. This specimen belongs to a study of long-term antiretroviral therapy in people with HIV. Treatment for every participant with HIV took place in the United States. In each sample, roughly 1-10 million cryopreserved PBMC were present before DNA extraction. General study findings and limits: Clones with expansion before ART led the repertoire at all time points. The range of CDR3 lengths in HIV repertoires proved narrower than that found in controls.

V lost 2 bases, J lost 0 bases, and 18 bases lay in between. The CDR3 consists of 18 residues. Germline-derived CDR1 and CDR2 are MDHEN and SYDVKM. The chain uses TRBV28 and TRBJ2-3; D ambiguous. This clonotype was sampled from a man aged 25-45 years with HIV. This material consisted of unsorted PBMCs, taken 2.7 to 2.8 years after starting antiretroviral therapy. In DNA form, the CDR3 reads TGTGCCAGCAGTTTAGAGCGTCGTGTAAGTCGAAGCACAGATACGCAGTATTTT. This sequence encodes CASSLERRVSRSTDTQYF.